The source of this T cell receptor beta chain is a study of beta chain features in type 1 diabetes. Each donor gave one heparinised blood draw averaging roughly 100 mL. Cells sorted by CD45RO/CCR7/CD25/CD127/CD95/CD27 comprised CD4+ naive, central memory, regulatory and stem cell-like memory cells. Expressed TCRB transcripts got sequenced, as all isolated RNA was reverse transcribed. Assay: immunoSEQ multiplex PCR; the TCRdb copy retains only in-frame clones and omits some. Of around 430,000 clones detected, about 32% appear once; the ten largest clones hold 0.05% to 0.07%. Per the germline V gene, CDR1 is SGHTA and CDR2 is FQGNSA. V shed 2 bases and J shed 9 bases, with 8 bases lying between them. The CDR3 has 12 residues. This clone was observed a few times.

This clonotype was obtained from a man younger than 35 in good health. Sequencing used naive CD4+ T cells from blood. This chain joins TRBV7-2 and TRBJ2-1, with unresolved D. The CDR3: CASSLIRTEQFF. In DNA, the CDR3 is TGTGCCAGCAGCTTAATTCGCACTGAGCAGTTCTTC.